This T cell receptor (beta chain) is drawn from a study of CD8+ T cells in alopecia areata. Looking at the study overall: It was 6 to 18 months of tofacitinib, and then there were 6 months off drug. Findings of the study overall: Elevated clonality characterized lesional scalp relative to normal scalp, particularly in alopecia totalis/universalis.

To note about this clone: Its antigen is not known.

Collected material from alopecia areata patients comprised lesional scalp punch biopsies and peripheral blood. Sorting of CD4+ and CD8+ T cells was performed on PBMCs. Following RNA extraction, reverse transcription yielded cDNA that acted as the sequencing template. Profiled with immunoSEQ multiplex PCR; TCRdb holds only in-frame clones, not every one. The repertoire holds about 130,000 clones, with approximately 58% as singletons. This CDR3 region has 11 residues. Germline CDR1 and CDR2: SEHNR and FQNEAQ (reference sequence). V was pared by 3 bases and J by 4 bases, with 2 bases between. The starting material was CD4+ T cells sorted from blood, obtained at week 0. The source is a human donor with alopecia areata. V usage is TRBV7-9 and J usage is TRBJ2-3; D remains unclear. The CDR3 region is CASSLADTQYF. The CDR3 DNA reads as TGTGCCAGCAGCTTGGCAGATACGCAGTATTTT.